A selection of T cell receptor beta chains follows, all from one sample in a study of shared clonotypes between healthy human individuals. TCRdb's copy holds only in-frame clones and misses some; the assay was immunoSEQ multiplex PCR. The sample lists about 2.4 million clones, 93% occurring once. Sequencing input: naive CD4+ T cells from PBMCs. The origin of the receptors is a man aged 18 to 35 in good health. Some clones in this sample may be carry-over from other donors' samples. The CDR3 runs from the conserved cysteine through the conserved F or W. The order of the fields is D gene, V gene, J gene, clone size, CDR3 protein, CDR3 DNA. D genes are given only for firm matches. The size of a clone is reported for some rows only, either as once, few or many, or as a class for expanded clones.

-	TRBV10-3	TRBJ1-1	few	CAIMGNTEAFF	TGTGCCATCATGGGGAACACTGAAGCTTTCTTT
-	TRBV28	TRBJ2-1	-	CASSSIMAGSYNEQFF	TGTGCCAGCAGTTCCATCATGGCGGGCTCCTACAATGAGCAGTTCTTC
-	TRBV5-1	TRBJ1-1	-	CASSLVSLNTEAFF	TGCGCCAGCAGCTTGGTCAGTCTGAACACTGAAGCTTTCTTT
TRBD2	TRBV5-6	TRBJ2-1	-	CASSSQKLARSYNEQFF	TGTGCCAGCAGCTCGCAGAAACTAGCGCGATCCTACAATGAGCAGTTCTTC
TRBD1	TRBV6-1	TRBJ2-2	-	CASSPGQGPGELFF	TGTGCCAGCAGTCCGGGACAGGGTCCCGGGGAGCTGTTTTTT
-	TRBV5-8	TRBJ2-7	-	CASSLESGGTYEQYF	TGTGCCAGCAGCTTGGAGTCCGGAGGAACCTACGAGCAGTACTTC
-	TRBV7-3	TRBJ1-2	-	CASSLSLTRGGYTF	TGTGCCAGCAGCTTGTCTTTGACTCGGGGTGGCTACACCTTC
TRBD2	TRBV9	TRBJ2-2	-	CASGRTSGNTGELFF	TGTGCCAGCGGCAGGACTAGCGGAAACACCGGGGAGCTGTTTTTT
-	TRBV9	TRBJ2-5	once	CASSAGSMGETQYF	TGTGCCAGCAGCGCAGGAAGTATGGGAGAGACCCAGTACTTC
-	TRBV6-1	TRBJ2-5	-	CASSEAYGGETQYF	TGTGCCAGCAGTGAAGCCTATGGTGGGGAGACCCAGTACTTC
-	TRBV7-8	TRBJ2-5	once	CASSYQGKETQYF	TGTGCCAGCAGCTACCAGGGGAAAGAGACCCAGTACTTC
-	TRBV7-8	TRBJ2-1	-	CASSLDRSSELYNEQFF	TGTGCCAGCAGCTTAGACCGGAGTAGCGAACTGTACAATGAGCAGTTCTTC
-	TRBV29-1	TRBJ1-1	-	CSAATVLTTEAFF	TGCAGCGCCGCGACAGTTTTGACAACTGAAGCTTTCTTT
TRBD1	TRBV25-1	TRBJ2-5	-	CASSPQGQGRETQYF	TGTGCCAGCAGTCCCCAGGGACAGGGACGCGAGACCCAGTACTTC
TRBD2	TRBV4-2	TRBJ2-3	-	CASSQDGTGGPDTQYF	TGTGCCAGCAGCCAAGACGGGACGGGAGGGCCAGATACGCAGTATTTT
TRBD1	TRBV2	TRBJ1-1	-	CASRDRDVTEAFF	TGTGCCAGCAGAGACAGGGACGTCACTGAAGCTTTCTTT
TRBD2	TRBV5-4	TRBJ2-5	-	CASSLVAGSQETQYF	TGTGCCAGCAGCTTGGTAGCGGGGTCACAAGAGACCCAGTACTTC
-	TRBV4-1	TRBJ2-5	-	CASSQFPGVKETQYF	TGCGCCAGCAGCCAGTTCCCCGGGGTGAAAGAGACCCAGTACTTC
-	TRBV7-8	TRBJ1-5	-	CASSLMGQPQHF	TGTGCCAGCAGCTTAATGGGTCAGCCCCAGCATTTT
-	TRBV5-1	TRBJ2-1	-	CASSLPNNEQFF	TGCGCCAGCAGCTTGCCTAACAATGAGCAGTTCTTC
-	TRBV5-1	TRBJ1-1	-	CASSLGVIMNTEAFF	TGCGCCAGCAGCTTGGGGGTGATCATGAACACTGAAGCTTTCTTT
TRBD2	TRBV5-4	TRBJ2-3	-	CASSSRMPSGTDTQYF	TGTGCCAGCAGCTCCCGCATGCCTAGCGGGACAGATACGCAGTATTTT
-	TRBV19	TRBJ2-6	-	CASRRAGWSSGANVLTF	TGTGCCAGCCGACGGGCGGGGTGGAGCTCTGGGGCCAACGTCCTGACTTTC
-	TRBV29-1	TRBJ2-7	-	CSVQTTSSRQYF	TGCAGCGTTCAAACTACGAGCAGTCGGCAGTACTTC
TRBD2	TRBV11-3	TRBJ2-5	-	CASSLGAFGGAQYF	TGTGCCAGCAGCTTAGGAGCGTTCGGGGGGGCCCAGTACTTC
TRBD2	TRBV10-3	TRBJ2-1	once	CAISELAGYNEQFF	TGTGCCATCAGTGAACTAGCGGGCTACAATGAGCAGTTCTTC
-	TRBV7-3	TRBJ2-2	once	CASSLGGNGNAGELFF	TGTGCCAGCAGCTTAGGCGGGAACGGGAACGCCGGGGAGCTGTTTTTT
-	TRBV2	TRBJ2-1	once	CASTMMRDYNEQFF	TGTGCCAGCACCATGATGCGAGACTACAATGAGCAGTTCTTC
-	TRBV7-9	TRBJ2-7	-	CASSPNFGSYEQYF	TGTGCCAGCAGCCCAAATTTCGGCTCCTACGAGCAGTACTTC
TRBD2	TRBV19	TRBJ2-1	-	CASSTSSGGYNEQFF	TGTGCCAGTAGTACGAGTAGCGGGGGTTACAATGAGCAGTTCTTC
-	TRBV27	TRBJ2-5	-	CASSLLAGQETQYF	TGTGCCAGCAGTTTATTGGCGGGCCAAGAGACCCAGTACTTC
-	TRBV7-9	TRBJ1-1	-	CASSPQGRLDTEAFF	TGTGCCAGCAGCCCCCAGGGTAGGCTAGACACTGAAGCTTTCTTT
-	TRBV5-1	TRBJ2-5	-	CASSLEQGGRETQYF	TGCGCCAGCAGCTTGGAACAGGGAGGGAGGGAGACCCAGTACTTC
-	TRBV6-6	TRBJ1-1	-	CASRDPRRTEAFF	TGTGCCAGCAGAGACCCTAGGAGGACTGAAGCTTTCTTT
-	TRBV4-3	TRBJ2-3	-	CASSLGWVRGDTQYF	TGCGCCAGCAGCCTCGGATGGGTGAGGGGGGATACGCAGTATTTT
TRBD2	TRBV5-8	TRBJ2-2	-	CASSSRAGVPGELFF	TGTGCCAGCAGTTCAAGAGCGGGAGTACCCGGGGAGCTGTTTTTT
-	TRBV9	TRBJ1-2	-	CASSDLNYGYTF	TGTGCCAGCAGCGACCTTAACTATGGCTACACCTTC
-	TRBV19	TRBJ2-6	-	CASISRLLHSSGANVLTF	TGTGCCAGTATCAGTCGACTACTCCACTCTTCTGGGGCCAACGTCCTGACTTTC
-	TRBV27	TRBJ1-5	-	CASTHGDQPQHF	TGTGCCAGCACCCATGGTGATCAGCCCCAGCATTTT
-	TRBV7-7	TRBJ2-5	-	CASSSGETQYF	TGTGCCAGCTCGTCAGGGGAGACCCAGTACTTC
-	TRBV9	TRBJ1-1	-	CASSVTPREGTEAFF	TGTGCCAGCAGCGTAACCCCCCGGGAAGGCACTGAAGCTTTCTTT
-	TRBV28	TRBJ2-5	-	CASSLGETQYF	TGTGCCAGCAGTTTGGGGGAGACCCAGTACTTC
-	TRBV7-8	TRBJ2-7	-	CASAGSGDSYEQYF	TGTGCCAGCGCCGGAAGTGGGGACTCCTACGAGCAGTACTTC
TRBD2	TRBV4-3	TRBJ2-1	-	CASSLRTSGGSYNEQFF	TGCGCCAGCAGCCTACGGACTAGCGGGGGCTCCTACAATGAGCAGTTCTTC
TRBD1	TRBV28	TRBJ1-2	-	CASSFQSTGGGGYTF	TGTGCCAGCAGTTTTCAATCCACAGGGGGCGGTGGCTACACCTTC
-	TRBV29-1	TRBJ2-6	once	CSVARSGANVLTF	TGCAGCGTTGCCCGGTCTGGGGCCAACGTCCTGACTTTC
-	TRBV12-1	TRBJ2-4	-	CASSPKDRERTSGISLAKNIQYF	TGTGCCAGCAGCCCGAAGGACAGGGAAAGGACTAGCGGGATAAGCCTAGCCAAAAACATTCAGTACTTC
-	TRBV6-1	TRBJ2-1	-	CASSEGSVRRRNEQFF	TGTGCCAGCAGTGAAGGTAGCGTCCGGAGGCGGAATGAGCAGTTCTTC
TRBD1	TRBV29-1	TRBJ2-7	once	CSVRGTGAREQYF	TGCAGCGTTAGGGGGACAGGGGCGCGGGAGCAGTACTTC
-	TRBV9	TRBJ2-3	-	CASSLGTSYTDTQYF	TGTGCCAGCAGCCTCGGGACGTCGTACACAGATACGCAGTATTTT
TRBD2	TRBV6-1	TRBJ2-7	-	CASGRELGGEQYF	TGTGCCAGCGGGCGGGAGCTCGGGGGCGAGCAGTACTTC
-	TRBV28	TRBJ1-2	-	CASSLDRNYGYTF	TGTGCCAGCAGCCTAGACAGAAACTATGGCTACACCTTC
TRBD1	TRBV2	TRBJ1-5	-	CASSEALGTGNQPQHF	TGTGCCAGCAGTGAAGCGTTGGGGACAGGGAATCAGCCCCAGCATTTT
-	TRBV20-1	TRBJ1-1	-	CSPWMNTEAFF	TGCAGTCCGTGGATGAACACTGAAGCTTTCTTT
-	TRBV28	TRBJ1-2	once	CASSQTNYGYTF	TGTGCCAGCAGTCAGACTAACTATGGCTACACCTTC
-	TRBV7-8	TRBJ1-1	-	CASSPSGVGDTEAFF	TGTGCCAGCAGCCCGTCCGGAGTTGGGGACACTGAAGCTTTCTTT
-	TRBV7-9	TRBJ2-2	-	CASSFVGQNTGELFF	TGTGCCAGCAGCTTCGTAGGACAAAACACCGGGGAGCTGTTTTTT